The 5 T cell receptor beta chains presented below share a single source sample, sequenced in a study of cytomegalovirus exposure and HLA in healthy donors. Measured with immunoSEQ multiplex PCR; TCRdb has only the in-frame clones, and not every one. The sample has under 250,000 clones, 70% to 90% seen once. Source material: PBMCs. Receptors originate from a woman under 30 in good health and CMV-seronegative.

The J gene is TRBJ1-2, the V gene TRBV29-1, with a possible D match to TRBD1 (5 bases). CDR3 length: 15 amino acids. Germline V gene lookup returns CDR1 SQVTM and CDR2 ANQGSEA. Deletions cut 0 bases from V and 8 bases from J, with 19 bases between. The CDR3 DNA sequence: TGCAGCGTTGAAGATTGGGACGGATGGGAGGGCGGCTACACCTTC. This gives the protein CSVEDWDGWEGGYTF.

The rearrangement joins TRBV30 to TRBJ2-7; TRBD1 aligns across 7 bases. Losses at the gene ends were 4 bases for V and 2 bases for J; bases not matched to a gene: 2. The CDR3 spans 12 residues. Germline CDR1 reads GTSNPN; CDR2 reads SVGIG (reference sequence). CDR3: CAWNTGAYEQYF. CDR3 nucleotide sequence: TGTGCCTGGAATACAGGGGCCTACGAGCAGTACTTC. The full variable domain, with the rest looked up from reference TRBV30 and TRBJ2-7, is SQTIHQWPATLVQPVGSPLSLECTVEGTSNPNLYWYRQAAGRGLQLLFYSVGIGQISSEVPQNLSASRPQDRQFILSSKKLLLSDSGFYLCAWNTGAYEQYFGPGTRLTVT.

This chain uses TRBV7-2 with TRBJ2-7; 8 bases map to TRBD1. CDR1 is SGHTA, CDR2 FQGNSA, per germline. The CDR3 contains 17 residues. With 2 bases clipped from V and 6 bases from J, the junction kept 15 bases outside the gene matches. The CDR3: CASSLTSNIQGALEQYF. CDR3 in DNA: TGTGCCAGCAGCTTAACTTCCAATATTCAGGGGGCGCTCGAGCAGTACTTC.

The chain links TRBV7-2 to TRBJ1-2, with 9 bases matching TRBD1. The junction had 10 bases not matched to a gene; V was cut back by 4 bases and J by 7 bases. Germline V lookup: CDR1 SGHTA, CDR2 FQGNSA. This CDR3 has 15 residues. CDR3 sequence reads: CASSSLGQGIRGYTF. CDR3 DNA sequence: TGTGCCAGCAGCTCACTCGGACAGGGGATCCGTGGCTACACCTTC. Full variable domain (rest looked up from reference TRBV7-2 and TRBJ1-2): GAGVSQSPSNKVTEKGKDVELRCDPISGHTALYWYRQSLGQGLEFLIYFQGNSAPDKSGLPSDRFSAERTGGSVSTLTIQRTQQEDSAVYLCASSSLGQGIRGYTFGSGTRLTVV.

The chain carries TRBV9 and TRBJ2-5, with 7 bases matching TRBD1. V lost 0 bases to trimming and J lost 3 bases; unmatched junction nucleotides: 2. The length of the CDR3 is 14 residues. The V gene's germline CDR1 is SGDLS and CDR2 YYNGEE. The CDR3 nucleotides read TGTGCCAGCAGCGTAGTAGGGGGCGAAGAGACCCAGTACTTC. It translates to CASSVVGGEETQYF.